The clone carrying this TCR beta chain was seen many times. The antigen is not known. These data are taken from a study of T-cell memory formation after mild COVID-19. At the level of the study: Largely donor-specific sequence clusters came from two donors. General study points: Clones that contracted from day 15 to 85 had balanced CD4/CD8; later expanders were CD4+ biased. Memory cells collected pre-infection included some clones that later responded, suggesting cross-reactive memory joined.

From the 5' RACE reads, TCRdb called clonotypes with MiXCR, one entry per CDR3 protein. Found here are 120,000 to 150,000 distinct CDR3 sequences, roughly 13% of them singletons; the top ten hold around 27%. CDR1 is SGHDN, CDR2 FVKESK, per germline. The V gene lost 1 base and the J gene lost 0 bases, with 10 bases spanning the gap. This CDR3 has 16 residues. Sequencing was done on a sample of PBMCs or a T cell subset sorted from them (not recorded which). The genes are TRBV14 and TRBJ2-1, with D tentatively TRBD2 (6 bases). This sequence originates from an adult woman who had mild COVID-19 (a few samples of this study predate the infection). Cell type and time point are not known. The CDR3 reads CASSQVSGSSYNEQFF. For the CDR3, the DNA is TGTGCCAGCAGCCAAGTGTCCGGGAGCTCCTACAATGAGCAGTTCTTC. The full variable domain, its missing parts supplied by reference TRBV14 and TRBJ2-1, is EAGVTQFPSHSVIEKGQTVTLRCDPISGHDNLYWYRRVMGKEIKFLLHFVKESKQDESGMPNNRFLAERTGGTYSTLKVQPAELEDSGVYFCASSQVSGSSYNEQFFGPGTRLTVL.